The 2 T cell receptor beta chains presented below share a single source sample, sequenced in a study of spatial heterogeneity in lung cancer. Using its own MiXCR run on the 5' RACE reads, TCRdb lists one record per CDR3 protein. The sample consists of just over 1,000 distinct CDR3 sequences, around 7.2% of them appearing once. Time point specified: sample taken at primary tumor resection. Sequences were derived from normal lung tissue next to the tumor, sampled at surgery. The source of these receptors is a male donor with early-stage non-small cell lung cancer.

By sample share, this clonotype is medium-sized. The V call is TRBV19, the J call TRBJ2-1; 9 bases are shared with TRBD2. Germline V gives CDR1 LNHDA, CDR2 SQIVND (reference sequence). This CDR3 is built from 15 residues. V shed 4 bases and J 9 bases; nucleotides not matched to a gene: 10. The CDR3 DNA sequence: TGTGCCAGTAGTAAAGGCGGGAGGGCCATCGGTGAGCAGTTCTTC. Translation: CASSKGGRAIGEQFF.

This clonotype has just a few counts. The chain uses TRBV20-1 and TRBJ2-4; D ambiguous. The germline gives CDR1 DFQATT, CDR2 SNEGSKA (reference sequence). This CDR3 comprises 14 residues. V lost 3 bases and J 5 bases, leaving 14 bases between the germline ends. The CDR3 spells CSARKTGEQNIQYF. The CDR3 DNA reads TGCAGTGCTAGGAAAACTGGGGAACAAAACATTCAGTACTTC.